A selection of T cell receptor beta chains follows, all from one sample in a study of cytomegalovirus exposure and HLA in healthy donors. The assay was immunoSEQ multiplex PCR, and TCRdb's table has in-frame clones only and misses some. The sample lists 100,000 to 150,000 clones, about 70% occurring once. Sequenced sample: PBMCs. The receptors originated from a male donor in good health and CMV-seronegative. Both conserved end residues are part of each CDR3. Fields, in order: V gene, clone size, J gene, D gene, CDR3 DNA, CDR3 protein. The D gene is left open where the match is weak. The size of a clone is reported for some rows only, either as once, few or many, or as a class for expanded clones.

v_gene: TRBV5-1; abundance: few; j_gene: TRBJ1-1; d_gene: -; CDR3nt: TGCGCCAGCAGTTTAAGGGGGGGTACTGAAGCTTTCTTT; CDR3aa: CASSLRGGTEAFF
v_gene: TRBV29-1; abundance: few; j_gene: TRBJ2-7; d_gene: -; CDR3nt: TGCAGCGGGGGGGATGCCTACGAGCAGTACTTC; CDR3aa: CSGGDAYEQYF
v_gene: TRBV5-4; abundance: few; j_gene: TRBJ1-3; d_gene: -; CDR3nt: TGTGCCAGCAGCCCGGATGGGGGGGCCTACTCTGGAAACACCATATATTTT; CDR3aa: CASSPDGGAYSGNTIYF
v_gene: TRBV28; abundance: -; j_gene: TRBJ1-5; d_gene: TRBD1; CDR3nt: TGTGCCAGCAGTTTTCAGGGGGTTTGGCCCCAGCATTTT; CDR3aa: CASSFQGVWPQHF
v_gene: TRBV5-1; abundance: -; j_gene: TRBJ1-1; d_gene: -; CDR3nt: TGCGCCAGCAGCCGCTCCGGGGGGCACACTGAAGCTTTCTTT; CDR3aa: CASSRSGGHTEAFF
v_gene: TRBV6-1; abundance: -; j_gene: TRBJ2-7; d_gene: TRBD1; CDR3nt: TGTGCCAGCAGTGAAGCACCGGGACAGGGGTACGAGCAGTACTTC; CDR3aa: CASSEAPGQGYEQYF
v_gene: TRBV29-1; abundance: -; j_gene: TRBJ2-7; d_gene: -; CDR3nt: TGCAGCGTTGGGAGGGGCGAGCAGTACTTC; CDR3aa: CSVGRGEQYF
v_gene: TRBV6-1; abundance: -; j_gene: TRBJ2-7; d_gene: -; CDR3nt: TGTGCCAGCAGTGAAGCTGACACCTCCTACGAGCAGTACTTC; CDR3aa: CASSEADTSYEQYF
v_gene: TRBV6-1; abundance: -; j_gene: TRBJ2-7; d_gene: TRBD1; CDR3nt: TGTGCCAGCGGGGGACAGGGGAGGGGGGGTGAGCAGTACTTC; CDR3aa: CASGGQGRGGEQYF
v_gene: TRBV7-2; abundance: once; j_gene: TRBJ2-3; d_gene: -; CDR3nt: TGTGCCAGCAGCTCCCGCCAGGGATCTAGCACAGATACGCAGTATTTT; CDR3aa: CASSSRQGSSTDTQYF
v_gene: TRBV9; abundance: few; j_gene: TRBJ2-3; d_gene: TRBD1; CDR3nt: TGTGCCAGCAGGGGAACGGGACAGAGGCAGTATTTT; CDR3aa: CASRGTGQRQYF
v_gene: TRBV27; abundance: once; j_gene: TRBJ2-7; d_gene: -; CDR3nt: TGTGCCAGCAGTTTATCGGCCCACTCCTACGAGCAGTACTTC; CDR3aa: CASSLSAHSYEQYF
v_gene: TRBV7-9; abundance: -; j_gene: TRBJ2-1; d_gene: TRBD1; CDR3nt: TGTGCCAGCAGCCCCGGACAGGGGCATTCTCACTCCTACAATGAGCAGTTCTTC; CDR3aa: CASSPGQGHSHSYNEQFF
v_gene: TRBV19; abundance: -; j_gene: TRBJ2-3; d_gene: TRBD1; CDR3nt: TGTGCCAGTAGTATGACCACAGGGGCTGTGACAGATACGCAGTATTTT; CDR3aa: CASSMTTGAVTDTQYF
v_gene: TRBV30; abundance: -; j_gene: TRBJ2-7; d_gene: -; CDR3nt: TGTGCCTGGAGGCCACGGGGAAAGGACGAGCAGTACTTC; CDR3aa: CAWRPRGKDEQYF
v_gene: TRBV19; abundance: -; j_gene: TRBJ2-7; d_gene: TRBD2; CDR3nt: TGTGCCAGTAGTGTTGTCAGGGAGGGCGAGCAGTACTTC; CDR3aa: CASSVVREGEQYF
v_gene: TRBV19; abundance: -; j_gene: TRBJ2-7; d_gene: TRBD1; CDR3nt: TGTGCCAGTAGTCCCGGGACAGGGACCTACGAGCAGTACTTC; CDR3aa: CASSPGTGTYEQYF
v_gene: TRBV19; abundance: once; j_gene: TRBJ2-5; d_gene: TRBD2; CDR3nt: TGTGCCAGTAGAGAGAGAGCGGGGGGGCTTTTGGAGACCCAGTACTTC; CDR3aa: CASRERAGGLLETQYF
v_gene: TRBV5-1; abundance: -; j_gene: TRBJ2-7; d_gene: -; CDR3nt: TGCGCCAGCAGCTTCCTAGCGACGTCCTACGAGCAGTACTTC; CDR3aa: CASSFLATSYEQYF
v_gene: TRBV14; abundance: -; j_gene: TRBJ2-5; d_gene: TRBD2; CDR3nt: TGTGCCAGCAGCCCAAGACTAGCTTGGGAACAAGAGACCCAGTACTTC; CDR3aa: CASSPRLAWEQETQYF
v_gene: TRBV19; abundance: -; j_gene: TRBJ1-2; d_gene: -; CDR3nt: TGTGCCAGTAGTTGGGGGACACCAGCTAACTATGGCTACACCTTC; CDR3aa: CASSWGTPANYGYTF
v_gene: TRBV4-3; abundance: few; j_gene: TRBJ1-1; d_gene: -; CDR3nt: TGCGCCAGCAGTCTCGCGCGGGGGAGTTTTAACACTGAAGCTTTCTTT; CDR3aa: CASSLARGSFNTEAFF
v_gene: TRBV28; abundance: -; j_gene: TRBJ2-3; d_gene: -; CDR3nt: TGTGCCAGCAGTTTGGTCGGGGGCACAGATACGCAGTATTTT; CDR3aa: CASSLVGGTDTQYF
v_gene: TRBV9; abundance: few; j_gene: TRBJ2-5; d_gene: TRBD1; CDR3nt: TGTGCCAGCAGCGTACTTGGGACAGAGGGAGAGACCCAGTACTTC; CDR3aa: CASSVLGTEGETQYF
v_gene: TRBV19; abundance: few; j_gene: TRBJ2-1; d_gene: TRBD2; CDR3nt: TGTGCCAGTAGTATAACTAGCGGGGGTGTACAGTTCTTC; CDR3aa: CASSITSGGVQFF
v_gene: TRBV18; abundance: -; j_gene: TRBJ1-6; d_gene: -; CDR3nt: TGTGCCAGCTCACCACTGGGCGGGGACTATAATTCACCCCTCCACTTT; CDR3aa: CASSPLGGDYNSPLHF
v_gene: TRBV15; abundance: -; j_gene: TRBJ2-5; d_gene: TRBD2; CDR3nt: TGTGCCACCAACATCGGGGGGGCCCAAGAGACCCAGTACTTC; CDR3aa: CATNIGGAQETQYF
v_gene: TRBV4-1; abundance: once; j_gene: TRBJ2-7; d_gene: -; CDR3nt: TGCGCCAGCAGCCAAGATCGAGGGGGACCCAACACCTACGAGCAGTACTTC; CDR3aa: CASSQDRGGPNTYEQYF
v_gene: TRBV2; abundance: -; j_gene: TRBJ2-7; d_gene: TRBD2; CDR3nt: TGTGCCAGCAGACTAGCGGGAGAGGCCTACGAGCAGTACTTC; CDR3aa: CASRLAGEAYEQYF
v_gene: TRBV4-3; abundance: -; j_gene: TRBJ2-1; d_gene: TRBD2; CDR3nt: TGCGCCAGCAGCCAAGATCCGGCGGGGGGCCCTCATGAGCAGTTCTTC; CDR3aa: CASSQDPAGGPHEQFF
v_gene: TRBV30; abundance: -; j_gene: TRBJ2-1; d_gene: TRBD2; CDR3nt: TGTGCCTTGGGGCGGGGGATAAGTGAGCAGTTCTTC; CDR3aa: CALGRGISEQFF
v_gene: TRBV5-6; abundance: -; j_gene: TRBJ1-1; d_gene: -; CDR3nt: TGTGCCAGCAGCTTGGTGCGAGTAAACACTGAAGCTTTCTTT; CDR3aa: CASSLVRVNTEAFF
v_gene: TRBV28; abundance: few; j_gene: TRBJ2-3; d_gene: -; CDR3nt: TGTGCCAGCAGTTTCTCGGCAGGGCAGTATTTT; CDR3aa: CASSFSAGQYF
v_gene: TRBV11-2; abundance: -; j_gene: TRBJ2-3; d_gene: TRBD2; CDR3nt: TGTGCCAGCAGCTCAATAGCGGGGCGGGGTACGCAGTATTTT; CDR3aa: CASSSIAGRGTQYF
v_gene: TRBV7-2; abundance: -; j_gene: TRBJ1-5; d_gene: TRBD1; CDR3nt: TGTGCCAGCAGCTTAGTGGGACAGGACCTCTTTCGGTATCAGCCCCAGCATTTT; CDR3aa: CASSLVGQDLFRYQPQHF
v_gene: TRBV7-9; abundance: -; j_gene: TRBJ2-2; d_gene: TRBD2; CDR3nt: TGTGCCAGCAGCTCGGGAGGGACCGGGGAGCTGTTTTTT; CDR3aa: CASSSGGTGELFF
v_gene: TRBV7-2; abundance: -; j_gene: TRBJ2-5; d_gene: -; CDR3nt: TGTGCCAGCAGCGGTCAATCTCGGGGGACCCAGTACTTC; CDR3aa: CASSGQSRGTQYF
v_gene: TRBV30; abundance: -; j_gene: TRBJ1-2; d_gene: -; CDR3nt: TGTGCCTGGAGTCTGAACAGCCTAAACTATGGCTACACCTTC; CDR3aa: CAWSLNSLNYGYTF
v_gene: TRBV6-5; abundance: -; j_gene: TRBJ1-6; d_gene: -; CDR3nt: TGTGCCAGCAGTTACGGGCCGGAGGATAATTCACCCCTCCACTTT; CDR3aa: CASSYGPEDNSPLHF
v_gene: TRBV2; abundance: -; j_gene: TRBJ2-2; d_gene: -; CDR3nt: TGTGCCAGCAAGGGCAGGGTGAACACCGGGGAGCTGTTTTTT; CDR3aa: CASKGRVNTGELFF
v_gene: TRBV7-2; abundance: -; j_gene: TRBJ2-2; d_gene: TRBD1; CDR3nt: TGTGCCAGCAGCCCCGCCCTAGGTTACAGGGGGAACACCGGGGAGCTGTTTTTT; CDR3aa: CASSPALGYRGNTGELFF
v_gene: TRBV5-1; abundance: -; j_gene: TRBJ1-6; d_gene: TRBD1; CDR3nt: TGCGCCAGCAGCACGACGGGACAGGGGAATTCACCCCTCCACTTT; CDR3aa: CASSTTGQGNSPLHF
v_gene: TRBV11-2; abundance: -; j_gene: TRBJ2-3; d_gene: TRBD2; CDR3nt: TGTGCCAGCAGCCTGAGCGGGGAGGACACAGATACGCAGTATTTT; CDR3aa: CASSLSGEDTDTQYF
v_gene: TRBV7-9; abundance: -; j_gene: TRBJ1-3; d_gene: -; CDR3nt: TGTGCCAGCAGCTTAGGCGTGGCGGGCTCTGGAAACACCATATATTTT; CDR3aa: CASSLGVAGSGNTIYF
v_gene: TRBV29-1; abundance: once; j_gene: TRBJ2-2; d_gene: -; CDR3nt: TGCAGCGCACTAGAACCCGGGGAGCTGTTTTTT; CDR3aa: CSALEPGELFF
v_gene: TRBV18; abundance: -; j_gene: TRBJ1-4; d_gene: TRBD1; CDR3nt: TGTGCCAGCTCACCACAGGGACAGCAAAATGAAAAACTGTTTTTT; CDR3aa: CASSPQGQQNEKLFF
v_gene: TRBV6-5; abundance: -; j_gene: TRBJ1-6; d_gene: -; CDR3nt: TGTGCCAGCAGGGCCGGAACAGGGTATTCACCCCTCCACTTT; CDR3aa: CASRAGTGYSPLHF
v_gene: TRBV27; abundance: -; j_gene: TRBJ1-4; d_gene: -; CDR3nt: TGTGCCAGCAGTTTGGGGGGGCTGGGGAATGAAAAACTGTTTTTT; CDR3aa: CASSLGGLGNEKLFF
v_gene: TRBV5-4; abundance: -; j_gene: TRBJ1-6; d_gene: -; CDR3nt: TGTGCCAGCAGCTTGGTTCAGGGTATCAGTTCACCCCTCCACTTT; CDR3aa: CASSLVQGISSPLHF
v_gene: TRBV7-8; abundance: -; j_gene: TRBJ2-5; d_gene: -; CDR3nt: TGTGCCAGCAGCGCTCTAGCGAGCCAAGAGACCCAGTACTTC; CDR3aa: CASSALASQETQYF
v_gene: TRBV9; abundance: -; j_gene: TRBJ2-5; d_gene: -; CDR3nt: TGTGCCAGCAGTCTCGGGGAGACCCAGTACTTC; CDR3aa: CASSLGETQYF
v_gene: TRBV12-5; abundance: -; j_gene: TRBJ1-5; d_gene: TRBD1; CDR3nt: TGTGCTAGTGGCCCTGCACAGGGGGCTAGAAATCAGCCCCAGCATTTT; CDR3aa: CASGPAQGARNQPQHF